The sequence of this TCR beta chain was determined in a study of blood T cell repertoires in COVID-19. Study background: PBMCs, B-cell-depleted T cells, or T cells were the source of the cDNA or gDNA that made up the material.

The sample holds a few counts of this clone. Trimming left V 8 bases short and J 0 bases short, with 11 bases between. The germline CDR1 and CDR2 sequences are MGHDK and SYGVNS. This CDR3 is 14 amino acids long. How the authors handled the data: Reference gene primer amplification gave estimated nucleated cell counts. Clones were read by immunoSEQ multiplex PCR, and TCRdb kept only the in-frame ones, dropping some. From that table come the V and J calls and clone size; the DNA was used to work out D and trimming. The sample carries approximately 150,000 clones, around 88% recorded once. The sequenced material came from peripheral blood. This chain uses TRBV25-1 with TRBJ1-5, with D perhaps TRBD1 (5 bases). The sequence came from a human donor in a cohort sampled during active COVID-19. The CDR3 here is CASSGLNSNQPQHF. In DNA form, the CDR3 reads TGTGCCAGCTCGGGACTGAATAGCAATCAGCCCCAGCATTTT. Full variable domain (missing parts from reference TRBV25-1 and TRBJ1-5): EADIYQTPRYLVIGTGKKITLECSQTMGHDKMYWYQQDPGMELHLIHYSYGVNSTEKGDLSSESTVSRIRTEHFPLTLESARPSHTSQYLCASSGLNSNQPQHFGDGTRLSIL.